This T cell receptor beta chain was retrieved from a study of T cell responses to AZD1222 COVID-19 vaccine. Study-level points and caveats: Vaccine-related CD4 TCRs covered spike, predominating at 160-218 and 743-854. Among the donors, most were white British and more were female, and clonal diversity was possibly underestimated. It was only after the peak T cell response that any repertoires were sampled. Among those given AZD1222, only five or six were seropositive at baseline.

CDR1 WNHNN and CDR2 SYGVQD come from the germline V gene (reference sequence). The CDR3 spans 14 residues. Trimming took 7 bases from V and 3 from J; bases not matched to a gene: 8. Remarks on this clone: Antigen unknown.

Assay: immunoSEQ multiplex PCR; the TCRdb copy retains only in-frame clones and omits some. The sample has more than 150,000 clones, about 87% seen once; the top ten hold around 2.9%. The source of this sequence is an adult in good health. The sample consisted of peripheral blood, taken on day 0 of MenACWY control vaccination. This chain connects TRBV10-1 to TRBJ2-7; TRBD1 aligns across 8 bases. As DNA, the CDR3 is TGCGCCAGCATTGTCCGGGACAGGCTCTACGAGCAGTACTTC. This gives the protein CASIVRDRLYEQYF.